This T cell receptor (beta chain) was recovered during a study of immune characterization of retroperitoneal liposarcoma. V dropped 0 bases and J dropped 0 bases, with 15 bases sitting between them. Germline V gene data show CDR1 as MNHNY and CDR2 as SVGAGI (reference sequence). CDR3 size: 18 residues. By proportion, this clonotype is medium-sized. One entry per CDR3 protein results from TCRdb running MiXCR on the PCR reads. The sample lists approximately 11,000 distinct CDR3 sequences; roughly 22% were seen once. The TCR was taken from a female donor with retroperitoneal liposarcoma. The chain is built from TRBV6-6 and TRBJ2-1; the D is unclear. Sample: blood. The CDR3 bases are TGTGCCAGCAGTTACTCAGGCTTGGAAGGAAGCTCCTACAATGAGCAGTTCTTC. Translated: CASSYSGLEGSSYNEQFF.